This is a list of T cell receptor beta chains from one sample in a study of response to subunit inactivated influenza vaccine. TCRdb independently ran MiXCR on the RT-PCR reads; one entry per CDR3 protein. Among approximately 530,000 distinct CDR3 sequences listed, around 7.9% were seen once. Sample: PBMCs from blood, taken 23 to 25 months after vaccination. The receptor set was obtained from a man between 50 and 69 years old who received an inactivated influenza vaccine. Each CDR3 is given with its conserved first and last residue. A D gene is named only where the DNA matches it firmly. The size entry is marked missing in some rows and otherwise reads once, few, many or a size class.

>TRBV5-5|.|few|TRBJ2-7
CASSLAQGLGHEQYF
TGTGCCAGCAGCTTGGCCCAGGGGTTGGGCCACGAGCAGTACTTC
>TRBV18|.|many|TRBJ2-5
CASSPTGQETQYF
TGTGCCAGCTCACCCACAGGCCAAGAGACCCAGTACTTC
>TRBV25-1|.|.|TRBJ2-7
CASSSGPTLRDEQYF
TGTGCCAGCAGTTCGGGACCAACTCTTAGGGACGAGCAGTACTTC
>TRBV4-2|TRBD1|.|TRBJ2-4
CASSLHGTGENIQYF
TGTGCCAGCAGCCTTCACGGGACAGGGGAAAACATTCAGTACTTC
>TRBV10-3|.|few|TRBJ1-1
CAIRQKNTEAFF
TGTGCCATCCGTCAAAAAAACACTGAAGCTTTCTTT
>TRBV20-1|.|many|TRBJ2-3
CSARGDASSTDTQYF
TGCAGTGCTAGAGGGGACGCCTCTAGCACAGATACGCAGTATTTT
>TRBV6-1|.|many|TRBJ2-7
CASSEMVSSYEQYF
TGTGCCAGCAGTGAAATGGTGAGCTCCTACGAGCAGTACTTC
>TRBV6-1|.|few|TRBJ2-7
CASSPTAGFSYEQYF
TGTGCCAGCAGCCCGACTGCTGGATTCTCCTACGAGCAGTACTTC
>TRBV4-2|.|many|TRBJ2-2
CASSQGRRINTGELFF
TGTGCCAGCAGCCAAGGTCGCAGAATTAACACCGGGGAGCTGTTTTTT
>TRBV7-9|.|.|TRBJ2-5
CASSRTEAQYF
TGTGCCAGCAGTCGAACTGAGGCCCAGTACTTC
>TRBV5-1|.|.|TRBJ2-5
CASSLEGVGPRETQYF
TGCGCCAGCAGCTTGGAGGGGGTAGGTCCCCGGGAGACCCAGTACTTC
>TRBV27|.|few|TRBJ1-1
CASSLSPGALNTEAFF
TGTGCCAGCAGTTTATCCCCAGGGGCCCTTAACACTGAAGCTTTCTTT
>TRBV6-2/TRBV6-3|.|few|TRBJ1-6
CASSYVGNNSPLHF
TGTGCCAGCAGTTACGTGGGGAATAATTCACCCCTCCACTTT
>TRBV10-3|.|.|TRBJ2-5
CAIRIQGGETQYF
TGTGCCATCAGAATACAGGGTGGAGAGACCCAGTACTTC